This note documents a single T cell receptor beta chain sequence. Its antigen is unknown. The source of the sample is a study of cytomegalovirus exposure and HLA in healthy donors. Background on the study: The 110 or so validation repertoires used a platform that matched the one used for the 500 to 700 first-cohort repertoires, as a later analysis reported.

Study outcomes and limitations: About 180 TCR beta chains were listed as cytomegalovirus-associated.

CDR1 is MNHEY, CDR2 SMNVEV, per germline (reference sequence). V lost 0 bases and J 5 bases, leaving 13 bases between the germline ends. This CDR3 region has 15 residues. Clones were sequenced by immunoSEQ multiplex PCR, and TCRdb holds only the in-frame ones, with some missing. The table shows 250,000 or so clones, with more than 85% occurring only once. The donors were part of the approximately 130-subject validation cohort, which stood apart from the roughly 640-subject first cohort. This TCR derives from a young man in good health and CMV-seropositive. The rearrangement uses TRBV27 and TRBJ1-2; possible D gene TRBD1, 5 bases. The sample taken for sequencing was PBMCs. The CDR3 is CASSLSWGRLYGYTF. CDR3 bases: TGTGCCAGCAGTTTATCGTGGGGCCGGTTATATGGCTACACCTTC.